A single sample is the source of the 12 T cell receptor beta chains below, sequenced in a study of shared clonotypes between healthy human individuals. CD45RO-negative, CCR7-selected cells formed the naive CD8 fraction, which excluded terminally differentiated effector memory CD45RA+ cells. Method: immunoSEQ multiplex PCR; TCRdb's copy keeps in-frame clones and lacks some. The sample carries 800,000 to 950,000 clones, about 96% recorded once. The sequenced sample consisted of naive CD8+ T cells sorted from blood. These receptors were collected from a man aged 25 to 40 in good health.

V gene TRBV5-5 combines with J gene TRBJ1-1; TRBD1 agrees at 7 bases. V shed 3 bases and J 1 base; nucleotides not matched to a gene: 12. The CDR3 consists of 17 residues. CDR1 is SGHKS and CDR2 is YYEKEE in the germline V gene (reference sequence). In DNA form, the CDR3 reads TGTGCCAGCAGCTACGAGGTCGTAGGGGGCGCGAACACTGAAGCTTTCTTT. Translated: CASSYEVVGGANTEAFF.

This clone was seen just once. The DNA of the CDR3 is TGTGCCAGCAGTCCCCCAGGGCGGGGACTAGCGATAAGCACAGATACGCAGTATTTT. Residues: CASSPPGRGLAISTDTQYF. V and J are TRBV28 and TRBJ2-3, with TRBD2 identical over 10 bases. CDR3 size: 19 residues. Germline V lookup: CDR1 MDHEN, CDR2 SYDVKM. V lost 5 bases to trimming and J lost 0 bases; unmatched junction nucleotides: 14.

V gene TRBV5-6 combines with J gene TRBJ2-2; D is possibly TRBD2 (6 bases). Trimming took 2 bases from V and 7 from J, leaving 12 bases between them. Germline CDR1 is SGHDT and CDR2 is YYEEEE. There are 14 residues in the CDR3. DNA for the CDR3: TGTGCCAGCAGCTTTCCGGGAGATAGCGGGGAGCTGTTTTTT. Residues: CASSFPGDSGELFF.

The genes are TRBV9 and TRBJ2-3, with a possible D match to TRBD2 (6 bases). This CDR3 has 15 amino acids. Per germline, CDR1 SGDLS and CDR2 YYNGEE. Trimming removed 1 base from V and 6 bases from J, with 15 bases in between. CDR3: CASSVPSGDLDTQYF. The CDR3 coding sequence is TGTGCCAGCAGCGTACCCTCGGGAGATTTGGATACGCAGTATTTT.

The CDR3 sequence: CASSWGGSSYNEQFF. As DNA, the CDR3 is TGTGCCAGCAGTTGGGGTGGGAGCTCCTACAATGAGCAGTTCTTC. The V gene is TRBV27, the J gene TRBJ2-1; tentative D call: TRBD2 (5 bases). This CDR3 comprises 15 residues. Trimming left V 4 bases short and J 0 bases short, with 10 bases between. CDR1 is MNHEY, CDR2 SMNVEV, per germline (reference sequence).

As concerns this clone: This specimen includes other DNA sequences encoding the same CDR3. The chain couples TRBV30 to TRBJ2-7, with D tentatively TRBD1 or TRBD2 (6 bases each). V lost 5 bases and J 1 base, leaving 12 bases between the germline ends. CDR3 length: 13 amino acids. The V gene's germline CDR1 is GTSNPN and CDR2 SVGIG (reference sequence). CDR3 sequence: CAWRGGGSYEQYF. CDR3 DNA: TGTGCCTGGCGAGGGGGAGGTTCCTACGAGCAGTACTTC. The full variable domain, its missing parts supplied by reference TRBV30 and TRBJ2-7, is SQTIHQWPATLVQPVGSPLSLECTVEGTSNPNLYWYRQAAGRGLQLLFYSVGIGQISSEVPQNLSASRPQDRQFILSSKKLLLSDSGFYLCAWRGGGSYEQYFGPGTRLTVT.

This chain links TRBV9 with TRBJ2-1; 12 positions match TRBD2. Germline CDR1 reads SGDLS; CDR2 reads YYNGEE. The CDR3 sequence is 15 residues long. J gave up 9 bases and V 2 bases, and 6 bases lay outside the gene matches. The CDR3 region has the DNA TGTGCCAGCAGCGTTGCACGGACTAGCGGGACTGAGCAGTTCTTC. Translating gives CASSVARTSGTEQFF.

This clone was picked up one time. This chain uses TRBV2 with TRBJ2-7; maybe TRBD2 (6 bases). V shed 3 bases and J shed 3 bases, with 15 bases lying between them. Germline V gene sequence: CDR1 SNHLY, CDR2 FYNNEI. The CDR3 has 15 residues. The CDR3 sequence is CASSDNKGTFYEQYF. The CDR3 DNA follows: TGTGCCAGCAGTGACAACAAAGGGACTTTCTACGAGCAGTACTTC.

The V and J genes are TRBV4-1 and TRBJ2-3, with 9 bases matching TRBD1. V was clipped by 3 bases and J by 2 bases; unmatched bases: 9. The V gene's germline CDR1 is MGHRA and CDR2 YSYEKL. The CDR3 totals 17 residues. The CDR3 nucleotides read TGCGCCAGCAGCCACCGCGGACAGGGGATGAACACAGATACGCAGTATTTT. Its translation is CASSHRGQGMNTDTQYF.

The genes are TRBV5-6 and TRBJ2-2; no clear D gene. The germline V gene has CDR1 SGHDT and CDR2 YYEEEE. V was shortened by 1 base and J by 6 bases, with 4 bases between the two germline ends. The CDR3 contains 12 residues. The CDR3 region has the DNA TGTGCCAGCAGCTTGTGGCCCGGGGAGCTGTTTTTT. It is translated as CASSLWPGELFF. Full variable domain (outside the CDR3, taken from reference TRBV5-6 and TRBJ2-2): DAGVTQSPTHLIKTRGQQVTLRCSPKSGHDTVSWYQQALGQGPQFIFQYYEEEERQRGNFPDRFSGHQFPNYSSELNVNALLLGDSALYLCASSLWPGELFFGEGSRLTVL.

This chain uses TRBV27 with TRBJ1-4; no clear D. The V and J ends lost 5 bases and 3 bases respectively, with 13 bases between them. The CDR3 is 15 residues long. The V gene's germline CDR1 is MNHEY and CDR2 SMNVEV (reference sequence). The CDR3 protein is CASSLRGFPNEKLFF. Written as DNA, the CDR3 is TGTGCCAGCAGTCTGAGAGGGTTTCCTAATGAAAAACTGTTTTTT.

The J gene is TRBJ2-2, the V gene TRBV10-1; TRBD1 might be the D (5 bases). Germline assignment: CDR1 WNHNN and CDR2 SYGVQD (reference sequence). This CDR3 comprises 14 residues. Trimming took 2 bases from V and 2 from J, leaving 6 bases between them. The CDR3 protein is CASSEDRNTGELFF. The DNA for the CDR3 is TGCGCCAGCAGTGAGGACAGAAACACCGGGGAGCTGTTTTTT.